Listed below are T cell receptor beta chains from one sample, sequenced in a study of early T cells in non-severe SARS-CoV-2 infection. One entry per CDR3 protein, called by TCRdb with MiXCR from the 5' RACE reads. The data contain tens of thousands of distinct CDR3 sequences, around 13% of them singletons. The sample consisted of whole blood. These receptors all stem from an adult who was a healthcare worker with PCR-confirmed SARS-CoV-2 infection or an uninfected control (not recorded which). Each CDR3 is given with its conserved first and last residue. A D gene is named only where the DNA matches it firmly. The size of a clone is reported for some rows only, either as once, few or many, or as a class for expanded clones.

clone_size d_call j_call v_call cdr3_nt cdr3_aa
few . TRBJ1-5 TRBV7-9 TGTGCCAGCAGCTTAGCGCTGGAGACACAAACGCCCCAGCATTTT CASSLALETQTPQHF
few TRBD2 TRBJ2-2 TRBV5-6 TGTGCCAGCAGCTTGGTTGCGGGGGAATTCACCGGGGAGCTGTTTTTT CASSLVAGEFTGELFF
. TRBD1 TRBJ2-4 TRBV7-8 TGTGCCAGCAGCTGGGACAGCCAAAACATTCAGTACTTC CASSWDSQNIQYF
. . TRBJ2-2 TRBV2 TGTGCCAGCCGCTTAGGGATTCGGTCCGGGGAGCTGTTTTTT CASRLGIRSGELFF
. . TRBJ1-1 TRBV3-1 TGTGCCAGCAGCCCGCGGGGAAGAAGAGAAGCTTTCTTT CASSPRGRREAFF
many . TRBJ2-5 TRBV7-7 TGTGCTAGCAGCCAGGCGGCGGGCCGAGAGACCCAGTACTTC CASSQAAGRETQYF
many TRBD1 TRBJ2-1 TRBV29-1 TGCAGCGCTGGGGGGGGACAGGGCATCAATGAGCAGTTCTTC CSAGGGQGINEQFF
. . TRBJ1-3 TRBV7-6 TGTGCCAGCAGCTTAGCCCGTGGAAACACCATATATTTT CASSLARGNTIYF
few . TRBJ2-7 TRBV11-2 TGTGCCAGCAGGAGCGGCGGGATTAGGCCCTACGAGCAGTACTTC CASRSGGIRPYEQYF
many . TRBJ2-1 TRBV24-1 TGTGCCACCAGTGATTCCCGACTCCTCCGCGATGAGCAGTTCTTC CATSDSRLLRDEQFF
. . TRBJ1-4 TRBV10-2 TGCGCCAGCAGGGGAGATGCAACTAATGAAAAACTGTTTTTT CASRGDATNEKLFF
few . TRBJ2-1 TRBV11-2 TGTGCCAGCAGCTTAGAATGGAATGTTGGGGGTGAGCAGTTCTTC CASSLEWNVGGEQFF
. . TRBJ2-7 TRBV12-3/TRBV12-4 TGTGCCAGCAGTTTGCAATCTGGGGGCGAGCAGTACTTC CASSLQSGGEQYF
. . TRBJ2-7 TRBV6-5 TGTGCCAGCAGTTACGCGGGTCTATCCTACGAGCAGTACTTC CASSYAGLSYEQYF
. . TRBJ2-7 TRBV20-1 TGCAGTGCTAGTGCAGGGAGGGACATTCACGAGCAGTACTTC CSASAGRDIHEQYF
. . TRBJ2-2 TRBV5-1 TGCGCCAGCAGCTTGGTGGGGATGACCGGGGAGCTGTTTTTT CASSLVGMTGELFF
few TRBD1 TRBJ1-5 TRBV6-2/TRBV6-3 TGTGCCAGCAGTCAGGACAGGAGGGAGCCCCAGCATTTT CASSQDRREPQHF
. . TRBJ1-6 TRBV7-8 TGTGCCAGCAGCTTAGCGTTTGGCGGGACCGCTAGTTCACCCCTCCACTTT CASSLAFGGTASSPLHF
. . TRBJ1-3 TRBV6-1 TGTGCCAGCAGCACTGGGGAGCTCTCTGGAAACACCATATATTTT CASSTGELSGNTIYF
. . TRBJ1-2 TRBV7-9 TGTGCCAGCAGCTTAACGAGGAACTATGGCTACACCTTC CASSLTRNYGYTF
many . TRBJ2-3 TRBV6-5 TGTGCCAGCAGTTACGGGAGCACAGATACGCAGTATTTT CASSYGSTDTQYF
once TRBD2 TRBJ2-1 TRBV29-1 TGCAGCGTTGAAACTAGCGTTCCCTACAATGAGCAGTTCTTC CSVETSVPYNEQFF
. . TRBJ1-2 TRBV5-1 TGCGCCAGCAGCTTGACAGTCGGCAGCTATGGCTACACCTTC CASSLTVGSYGYTF
few . TRBJ2-5 TRBV6-1 TGTGCCAGCATGAAGGGGGGACGAGAGACCCAGTACTTC CASMKGGRETQYF
. . TRBJ2-3 TRBV19 TGTGCCAGTAGTATTGGACCCGCTTCCACAGATACGCAGTATTTT CASSIGPASTDTQYF
. . TRBJ2-3 TRBV11-3 TGTGCCAGCAGCTCTCCCAGGACAAGAGATACGCAGTATTTT CASSSPRTRDTQYF
few . TRBJ2-7 TRBV2 TGTGCCAGCAGCCAGGGTCGTTTAGGCGAGCAGTACTTC CASSQGRLGEQYF
medium-sized . TRBJ1-1 TRBV27 TGTGCCAGCAGTTTGGCAGTGACCACTGAAGCTTTCTTT CASSLAVTTEAFF
. TRBD2 TRBJ2-3 TRBV19 TGTGCCAGTAGACTAGCGGGCACAGATACGCAGTATTTT CASRLAGTDTQYF
many TRBD1 TRBJ2-7 TRBV19 TGTGCCAGTGGACAGGGAGGCAACGAGCAGTACTTC CASGQGGNEQYF
few TRBD2 TRBJ2-5 TRBV3-1 TGTGCCAGCAGTCCAGCTCGGCGGGGGGGCCGCGAGACCCAGTACTTC CASSPARRGGRETQYF
few . TRBJ1-3 TRBV7-2 TGTGCCAGCAGCTTAACCTCAACAGGGAACTCTGGAAACACCATATATTTT CASSLTSTGNSGNTIYF
few TRBD1 TRBJ1-1 TRBV5-6 TGTGCCAGCAGCACCCGGACAGGGAGGAGGATGAACACTGAAGCTTTCTTT CASSTRTGRRMNTEAFF
many . TRBJ2-7 TRBV6-5 TGTGCCAGCAGTCTAGGGACTTCACTATACGAGCAGTACTTC CASSLGTSLYEQYF
. . TRBJ2-3 TRBV7-8 TGTGCCAGCAGCCCACCCCTACAGGGTAGCACAGATACGCAGTATTTT CASSPPLQGSTDTQYF
. TRBD1 TRBJ1-2 TRBV4-1 TGCGCCAGCAGCCAGGGACAGGCATACTATGGCTACACCTTC CASSQGQAYYGYTF
many TRBD2 TRBJ2-5 TRBV9 TGTGCCAGCAGCACGACTAGCGGGGGCGGAGAGACCCAGTACTTC CASSTTSGGGETQYF
few . TRBJ2-3 TRBV24-1 TGTGCCACCAGTGATTTAGGGGCCGGAGATACGCAGTATTTT CATSDLGAGDTQYF
many . TRBJ2-7 TRBV5-1 TGCGCCAGCAGTTATCGGCAGGGTTCCTACGAGCAGTACTTC CASSYRQGSYEQYF
. TRBD2 TRBJ2-1 TRBV7-3 TGTGCCAGCAGCCTCAGAGGTCTAGCGGGGGTCAATGAGCAGTTCTTC CASSLRGLAGVNEQFF
. . TRBJ2-7 TRBV30 TGTGCCTGGACAGACAGGCCAGGGGAGCAGTACTTC CAWTDRPGEQYF
few . TRBJ2-7 TRBV4-1 TGCGCCAGCAGCCAAGAGCAGGGTAACGCCGAGCAGTACTTC CASSQEQGNAEQYF
. . TRBJ2-7 TRBV7-6 TGTGCCAGCAGCTTAGTACAGGGTAGCTCCTACGAGCAGTACTTC CASSLVQGSSYEQYF
. . TRBJ1-1 TRBV2 TGTGCCAGCAGGACCCGGATGAACACTGAAGCTTTCTTT CASRTRMNTEAFF
. . TRBJ2-1 TRBV20-1 TGCAGTGCTAGAGTCGACCGTTACAATGAGCAGTTCTTC CSARVDRYNEQFF
. . TRBJ1-6 TRBV9 TGTGCCAGCAGCCGGGACTCGGAGGATTCACCCCTCCACTTT CASSRDSEDSPLHF
. TRBD2 TRBJ2-5 TRBV7-9 TGTGCCAGCAGCTTAAGCCTAGCGGGGGATATGGAGACCCAGTACTTC CASSLSLAGDMETQYF
. . TRBJ2-1 TRBV2 TGTGCCATGCGTACAACAAGGTCCTACAATGAGCAGTTCTTC CAMRTTRSYNEQFF
few . TRBJ2-2 TRBV4-1 TGCGCCAGCAGCCAAGGGGGGGTAGGGGAGCTGTTTTTT CASSQGGVGELFF
. . TRBJ1-1 TRBV14 TGTGCCAGCAGCAACCTCGATATGAACACTGAAGCTTTCTTT CASSNLDMNTEAFF
many . TRBJ2-3 TRBV27 TGTGCCAGCAGCCCCTACCGGCTAGCGACAGATACGCAGTATTTT CASSPYRLATDTQYF
few TRBD1 TRBJ2-3 TRBV11-3 TGTGCCAGCAGCACGGGGACAGTCACAGATACGCAGTATTTT CASSTGTVTDTQYF
few . TRBJ2-7 TRBV10-2 TGCGCCAGCATCGGGCTACGCCCCTACGAGCAGTACTTC CASIGLRPYEQYF
. . TRBJ1-1 TRBV7-8 TGTGCCAGCAGCTTAAGGCAGGGGAACACTGAAGCTTTCTTT CASSLRQGNTEAFF
few . TRBJ2-1 TRBV6-5 TGTGCCAGCAGCCAGAAGGGGGGCTCCTACAATGAGCAGTTCTTC CASSQKGGSYNEQFF